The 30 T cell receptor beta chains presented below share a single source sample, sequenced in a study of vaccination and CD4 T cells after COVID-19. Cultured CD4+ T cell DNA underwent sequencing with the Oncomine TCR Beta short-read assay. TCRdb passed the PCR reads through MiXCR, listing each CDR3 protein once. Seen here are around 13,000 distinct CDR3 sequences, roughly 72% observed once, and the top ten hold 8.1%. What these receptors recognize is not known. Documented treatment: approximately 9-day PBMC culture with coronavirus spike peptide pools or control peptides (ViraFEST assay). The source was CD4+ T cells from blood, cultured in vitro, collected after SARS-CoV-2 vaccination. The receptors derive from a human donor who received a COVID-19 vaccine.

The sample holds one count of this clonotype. For the CDR3, the DNA is TGCGCCAGCAGCCAAGAGGCTACTACCCGGGACAGGAGGGCCTACGAGCAGTACTTC. Residues: CASSQEATTRDRRAYEQYF. This chain connects TRBV4-1 to TRBJ2-7; 8 nucleotides agree with TRBD1. Germline CDR1 is MGHRA and CDR2 is YSYEKL. The CDR3 covers 19 residues. The J segment lost 2 bases and the V segment lost 0 bases, leaving 15 bases of the junction unmatched.

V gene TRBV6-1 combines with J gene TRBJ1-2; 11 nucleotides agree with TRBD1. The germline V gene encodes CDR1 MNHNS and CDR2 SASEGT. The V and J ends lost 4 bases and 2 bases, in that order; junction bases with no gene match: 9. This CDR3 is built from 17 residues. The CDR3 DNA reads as TGTGCCAGCAGTGCTGATCCGGGACAGGGGGACAACTATGGCTACACCTTC. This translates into CASSADPGQGDNYGYTF.

The CDR3 region is CASSIDATGTDYGYTF. The CDR3 region has the DNA TGTGCCAGTAGTATAGACGCTACCGGGACAGACTATGGCTACACCTTC. The chain employs TRBV19 and TRBJ1-2; 7 bases line up with TRBD1. The CDR3 consists of 16 residues. The germline gives CDR1 LNHDA, CDR2 SQIVND (reference sequence). V shed 0 bases, J shed 3 bases, and the junction held 7 bases outside the gene matches.

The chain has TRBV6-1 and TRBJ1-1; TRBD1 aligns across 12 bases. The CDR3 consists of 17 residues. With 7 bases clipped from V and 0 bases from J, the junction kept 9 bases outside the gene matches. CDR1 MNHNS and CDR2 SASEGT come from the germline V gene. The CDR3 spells CASNKGGQGALNTEAFF. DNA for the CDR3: TGTGCCAGCAATAAAGGGGGACAGGGGGCCTTGAACACTGAAGCTTTCTTT.

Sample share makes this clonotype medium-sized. CDR3 in DNA: TGTGCCAGCAGCAAAGATCAAAACCAAGAGACCCAGTACTTC. Its protein product is CASSKDQNQETQYF. The rearrangement joins TRBV21-1 to TRBJ2-5. TRBV21-1 is annotated as a pseudogene. This CDR3 comprises 14 residues.

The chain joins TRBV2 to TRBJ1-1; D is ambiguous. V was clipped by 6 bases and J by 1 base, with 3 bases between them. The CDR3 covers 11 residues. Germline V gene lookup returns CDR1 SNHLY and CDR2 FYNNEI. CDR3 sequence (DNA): TGTGCCAGCAGCACGAACACTGAAGCTTTCTTT. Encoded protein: CASSTNTEAFF.

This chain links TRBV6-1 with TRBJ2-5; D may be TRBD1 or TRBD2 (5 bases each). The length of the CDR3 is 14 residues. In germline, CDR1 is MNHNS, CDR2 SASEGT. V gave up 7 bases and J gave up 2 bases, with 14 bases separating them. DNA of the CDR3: TGTGCCAGCACTCGGGGCAGGACTCAAGAGACCCAGTACTTC. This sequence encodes CASTRGRTQETQYF.

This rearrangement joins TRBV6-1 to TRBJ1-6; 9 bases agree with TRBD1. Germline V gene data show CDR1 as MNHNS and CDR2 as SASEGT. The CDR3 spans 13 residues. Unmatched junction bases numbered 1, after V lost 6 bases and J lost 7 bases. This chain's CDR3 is CASRDRGNSPLHF. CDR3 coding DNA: TGTGCCAGCAGGGACAGGGGAAATTCACCCCTCCACTTT.

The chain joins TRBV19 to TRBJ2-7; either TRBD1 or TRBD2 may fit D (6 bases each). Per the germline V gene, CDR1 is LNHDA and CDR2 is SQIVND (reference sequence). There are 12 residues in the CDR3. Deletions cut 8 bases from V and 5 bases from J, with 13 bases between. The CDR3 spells CASAAGEDEQYF. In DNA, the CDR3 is TGTGCCAGTGCGGCAGGGGAGGACGAGCAGTACTTC.

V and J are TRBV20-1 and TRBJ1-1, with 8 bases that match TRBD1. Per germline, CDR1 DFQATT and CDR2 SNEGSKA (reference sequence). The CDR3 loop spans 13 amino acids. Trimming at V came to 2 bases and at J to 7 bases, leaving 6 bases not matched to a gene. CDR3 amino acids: CSARKTGADEAFF. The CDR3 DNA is TGCAGTGCTAGAAAGACAGGGGCGGATGAAGCTTTCTTT.

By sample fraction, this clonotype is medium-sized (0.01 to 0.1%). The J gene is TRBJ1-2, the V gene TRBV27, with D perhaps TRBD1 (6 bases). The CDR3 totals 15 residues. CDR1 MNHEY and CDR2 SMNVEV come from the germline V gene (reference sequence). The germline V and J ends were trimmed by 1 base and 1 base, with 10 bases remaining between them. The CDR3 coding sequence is TGTGCCAGCAGTTTATGGGGGGCCGGTAACTATGGCTACACCTTC. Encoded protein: CASSLWGAGNYGYTF.

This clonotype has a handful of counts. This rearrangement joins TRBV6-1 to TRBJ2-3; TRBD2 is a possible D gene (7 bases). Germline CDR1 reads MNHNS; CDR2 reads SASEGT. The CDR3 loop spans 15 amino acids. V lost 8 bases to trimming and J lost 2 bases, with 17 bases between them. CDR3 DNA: TGTGCCAGCGGGGGGGCGAGCGGCTCCACAGATACGCAGTATTTT. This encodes CASGGASGSTDTQYF.

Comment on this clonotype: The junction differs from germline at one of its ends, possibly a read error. The CDR3 region is CASSRTGLEYNERFF. The CDR3 DNA follows: TGTGCCAGCAGTAGGACAGGCCTCGAGTACAATGAGCGGTTCTTC. This rearrangement joins TRBV25-1 to TRBJ2-1; 7 positions agree with TRBD1. Germline V gene sequence: CDR1 MGHDK, CDR2 SYGVNS. CDR3 size: 15 residues.

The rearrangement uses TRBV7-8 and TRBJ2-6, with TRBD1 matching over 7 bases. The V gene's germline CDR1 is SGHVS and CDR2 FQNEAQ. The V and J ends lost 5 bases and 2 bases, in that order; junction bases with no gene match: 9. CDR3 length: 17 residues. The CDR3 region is CASSRNDRAAGANVLTF. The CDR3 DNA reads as TGTGCCAGCAGCCGAAACGACAGGGCAGCTGGGGCCAACGTCCTGACTTTC.

The CDR3 loop is CASRRDTTYQETQYF. CDR3 DNA: TGTGCCAGCAGGCGGGACACCACTTACCAAGAGACCCAGTACTTC. The V call is TRBV6-1, the J call TRBJ2-5; either TRBD1 or TRBD2 may supply D (6 bases each). The CDR3 consists of 15 residues. Between the trimmed V and J ends, which lost 6 bases and 0 bases, there was a span of 14 bases. Germline loops: CDR1 MNHNS, CDR2 SASEGT.

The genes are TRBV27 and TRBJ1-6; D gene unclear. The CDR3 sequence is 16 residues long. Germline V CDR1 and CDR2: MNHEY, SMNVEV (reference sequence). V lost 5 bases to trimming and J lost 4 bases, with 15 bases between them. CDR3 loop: CASSPVGTSYNSPLHF. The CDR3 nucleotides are TGTGCCAGCAGTCCGGTTGGAACCTCATATAATTCACCCCTCCACTTT.

The CDR3 sequence is CAWGKGSSPLHF. The CDR3 bases are TGTGCCTGGGGGAAGGGGAGTTCACCCCTCCACTTT. The rearrangement uses TRBV30 and TRBJ1-6, with D tentatively TRBD1 (5 bases). This CDR3 comprises 12 residues. With 5 bases removed from V and 9 bases from J, the gap between germline ends came to 11 bases. Germline-derived CDR1 and CDR2 are GTSNPN and SVGIG (reference sequence).

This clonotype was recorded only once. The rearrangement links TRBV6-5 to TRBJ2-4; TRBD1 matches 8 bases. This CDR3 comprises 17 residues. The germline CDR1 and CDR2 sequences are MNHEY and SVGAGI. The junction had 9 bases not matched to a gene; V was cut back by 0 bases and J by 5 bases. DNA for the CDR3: TGTGCCAGCAGTTACTCAGCAGGGGGCGTCGGCGAAAACATTCAGTACTTC. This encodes CASSYSAGGVGENIQYF.

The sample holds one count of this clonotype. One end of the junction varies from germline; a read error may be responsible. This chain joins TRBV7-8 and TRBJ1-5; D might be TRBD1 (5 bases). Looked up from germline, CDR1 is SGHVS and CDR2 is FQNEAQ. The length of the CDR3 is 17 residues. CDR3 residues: CTSSLSVVLGRNQPQHF. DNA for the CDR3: TGTACCAGCAGCTTATCAGTGGTGTTGGGACGCAATCAGCCCCAGCATTTT.

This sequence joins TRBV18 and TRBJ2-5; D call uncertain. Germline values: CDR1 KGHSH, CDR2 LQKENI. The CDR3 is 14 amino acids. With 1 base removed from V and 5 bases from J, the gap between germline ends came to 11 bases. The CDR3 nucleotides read TGTGCCAGCTCACCACTGGCCCCGGCCGAGACCCAGTACTTC. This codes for CASSPLAPAETQYF.

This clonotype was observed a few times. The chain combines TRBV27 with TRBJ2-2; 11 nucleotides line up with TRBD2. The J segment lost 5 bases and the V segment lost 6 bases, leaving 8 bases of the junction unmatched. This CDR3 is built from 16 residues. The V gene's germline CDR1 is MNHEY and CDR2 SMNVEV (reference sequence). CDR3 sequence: CASSRLAGGGTGELFF. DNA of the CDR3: TGTGCCAGCAGCCGTCTAGCGGGGGGCGGGACCGGGGAGCTGTTTTTT.

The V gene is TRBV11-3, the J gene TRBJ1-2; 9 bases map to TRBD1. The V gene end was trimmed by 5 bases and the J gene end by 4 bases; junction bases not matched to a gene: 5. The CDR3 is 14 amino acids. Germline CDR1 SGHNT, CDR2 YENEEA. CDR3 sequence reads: CASSTRQGVYGYTF. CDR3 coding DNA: TGTGCCAGCAGCACAAGACAGGGGGTCTATGGCTACACCTTC.

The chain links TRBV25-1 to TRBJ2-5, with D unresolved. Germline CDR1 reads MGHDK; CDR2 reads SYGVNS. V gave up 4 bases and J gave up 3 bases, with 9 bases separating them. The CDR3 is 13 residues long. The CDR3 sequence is CASSAAAEETQYF. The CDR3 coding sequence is TGTGCCAGCAGTGCGGCAGCCGAAGAGACCCAGTACTTC.

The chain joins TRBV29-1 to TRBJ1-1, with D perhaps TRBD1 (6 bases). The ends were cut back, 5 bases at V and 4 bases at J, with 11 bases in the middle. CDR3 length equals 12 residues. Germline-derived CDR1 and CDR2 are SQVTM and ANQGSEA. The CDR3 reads CSVSFRGTEAFF. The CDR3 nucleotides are TGCAGCGTTAGTTTCAGGGGCACTGAAGCTTTCTTT.

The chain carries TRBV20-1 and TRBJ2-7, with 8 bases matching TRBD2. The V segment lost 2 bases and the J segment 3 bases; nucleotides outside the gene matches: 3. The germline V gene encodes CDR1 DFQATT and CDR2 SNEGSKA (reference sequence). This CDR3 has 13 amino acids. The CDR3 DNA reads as TGCAGTGCTAGACTAGCGGGCCTCTACGAGCAGTACTTC. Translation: CSARLAGLYEQYF.

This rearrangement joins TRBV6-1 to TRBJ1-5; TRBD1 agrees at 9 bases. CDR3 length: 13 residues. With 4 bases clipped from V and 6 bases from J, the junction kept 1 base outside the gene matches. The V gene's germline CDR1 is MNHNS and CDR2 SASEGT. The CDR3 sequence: CASSGTGVQPQHF. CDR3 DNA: TGTGCCAGCAGTGGGACAGGGGTTCAGCCCCAGCATTTT.

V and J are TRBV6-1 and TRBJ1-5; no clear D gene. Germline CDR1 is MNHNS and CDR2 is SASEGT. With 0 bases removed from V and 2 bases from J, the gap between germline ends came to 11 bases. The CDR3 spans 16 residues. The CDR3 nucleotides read TGTGCCAGCAGTGAAGCCGCGACCGACGGCAATCAGCCCCAGCATTTT. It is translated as CASSEAATDGNQPQHF.

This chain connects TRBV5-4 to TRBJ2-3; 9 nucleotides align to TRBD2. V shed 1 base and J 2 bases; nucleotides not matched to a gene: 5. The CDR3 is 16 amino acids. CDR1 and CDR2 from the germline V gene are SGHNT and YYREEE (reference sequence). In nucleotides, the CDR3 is TGTGCCAGCAGCTTGACAGCGGGGGGAGACACAGATACGCAGTATTTT. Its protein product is CASSLTAGGDTDTQYF. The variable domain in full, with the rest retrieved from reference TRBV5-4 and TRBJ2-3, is ETGVTQSPTHLIKTRGQQVTLRCSSQSGHNTVSWYQQALGQGPQFIFQYYREEENGRGNFPPRFSGLQFPNYSSELNVNALELDDSALYLCASSLTAGGDTDTQYFGPGTRLTVL.

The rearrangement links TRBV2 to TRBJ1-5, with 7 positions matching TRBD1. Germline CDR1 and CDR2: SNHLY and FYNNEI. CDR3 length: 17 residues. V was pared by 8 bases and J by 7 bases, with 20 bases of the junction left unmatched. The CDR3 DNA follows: TGTGCCAGCGGAGATATTGTCAGGGGGGAAGGTGGGCAGCCCCAGCATTTT. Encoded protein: CASGDIVRGEGGQPQHF.

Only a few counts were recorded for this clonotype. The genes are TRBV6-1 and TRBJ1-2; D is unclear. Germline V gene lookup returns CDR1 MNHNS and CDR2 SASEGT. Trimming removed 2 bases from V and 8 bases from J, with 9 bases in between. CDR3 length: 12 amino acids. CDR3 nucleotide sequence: TGTGCCAGCAGTGAACAGGTCGGAGGCTACACCTTC. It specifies CASSEQVGGYTF.